Listed below are T cell receptor beta chains from one sample, sequenced in a study of brain T cells in children with intractable seizures. The protocol was immunoSEQ multiplex PCR, while the TCRdb copy is restricted to in-frame clones and leaves out a portion. The sample holds roughly 80,000 clones, 91% seen once. The material was peripheral blood, obtained at surgery. These receptors were obtained from a girl aged 2 to 10 with Rasmussen encephalitis and intractable seizures. Both conserved end residues are part of each CDR3. The order of the fields is J gene, D gene, V gene, CDR3 protein. D genes are given only for firm matches.

J: TRBJ2-2
D: .
V: TRBV5-6
CDR3: CASSPRGRNVGELFF

J: TRBJ2-5
D: .
V: TRBV10-3
CDR3: CAISVTKSETQYF

J: TRBJ2-1
D: TRBD2
V: TRBV27
CDR3: CASSYLAGRNEQFF

J: TRBJ1-2
D: .
V: TRBV13
CDR3: CASSLGSTADGYTF

J: TRBJ1-1
D: .
V: TRBV3-1/TRBV3-2
CDR3: CASSLTEAGDEAFF

J: TRBJ2-2
D: TRBD1
V: TRBV18
CDR3: CASSPSRDRVAGELFF

J: TRBJ2-1
D: .
V: TRBV10-1
CDR3: CASSESNVGHAQFF

J: TRBJ1-5
D: .
V: TRBV6-5
CDR3: CASSYGEGNQPQHF

J: TRBJ2-7
D: .
V: TRBV2
CDR3: CASSEERKSYEQYF

J: TRBJ2-7
D: TRBD1
V: TRBV4-1
CDR3: CASSQATTPGQIYEQYF

J: TRBJ1-5
D: TRBD1
V: TRBV30
CDR3: CAWSSDRTGILYQPQHF

J: TRBJ1-1
D: .
V: TRBV30
CDR3: CAWSVTLRGEAFF

J: TRBJ1-4
D: TRBD1
V: TRBV7-2
CDR3: CASSLAGQEKLFF

J: TRBJ2-7
D: TRBD1
V: TRBV2
CDR3: CASSADRGGEQYF

J: TRBJ1-5
D: .
V: TRBV18
CDR3: CASSQQSHNQPQHF

J: TRBJ2-1
D: .
V: TRBV28
CDR3: CASSYGVEQFF

J: TRBJ1-4
D: .
V: TRBV19
CDR3: CASMKGDVPEKLFF

J: TRBJ1-3
D: .
V: TRBV10-1
CDR3: CASSDRRSGNTIYF

J: TRBJ1-6
D: TRBD1
V: TRBV19
CDR3: CASSAYRDRGHNSPLHF

J: TRBJ2-7
D: TRBD2
V: TRBV6-5
CDR3: CASSYSNAGGPYEQYF

J: TRBJ2-7
D: .
V: TRBV5-1
CDR3: CASSLDVEQYF

J: TRBJ2-1
D: TRBD2
V: TRBV7-9
CDR3: CASSLPGLVGNEQFF

J: TRBJ2-2
D: TRBD2
V: TRBV5-4
CDR3: CASSWGGVTGELFF

J: TRBJ1-1
D: TRBD1
V: TRBV6-6
CDR3: CASSLGQGNGVSEAFF

J: TRBJ1-2
D: TRBD1
V: TRBV27
CDR3: CASGPSTGNYGYTF

J: TRBJ1-4
D: .
V: TRBV3-1/TRBV3-2
CDR3: CASSRTVQGATNEKLFF

J: TRBJ2-7
D: .
V: TRBV7-2
CDR3: CASSWGRYYEQYF

J: TRBJ2-1
D: TRBD2
V: TRBV14
CDR3: CASSQPSGRPYNEQFF

J: TRBJ2-1
D: TRBD2
V: TRBV27
CDR3: CASSSSGGVSYNEQFF